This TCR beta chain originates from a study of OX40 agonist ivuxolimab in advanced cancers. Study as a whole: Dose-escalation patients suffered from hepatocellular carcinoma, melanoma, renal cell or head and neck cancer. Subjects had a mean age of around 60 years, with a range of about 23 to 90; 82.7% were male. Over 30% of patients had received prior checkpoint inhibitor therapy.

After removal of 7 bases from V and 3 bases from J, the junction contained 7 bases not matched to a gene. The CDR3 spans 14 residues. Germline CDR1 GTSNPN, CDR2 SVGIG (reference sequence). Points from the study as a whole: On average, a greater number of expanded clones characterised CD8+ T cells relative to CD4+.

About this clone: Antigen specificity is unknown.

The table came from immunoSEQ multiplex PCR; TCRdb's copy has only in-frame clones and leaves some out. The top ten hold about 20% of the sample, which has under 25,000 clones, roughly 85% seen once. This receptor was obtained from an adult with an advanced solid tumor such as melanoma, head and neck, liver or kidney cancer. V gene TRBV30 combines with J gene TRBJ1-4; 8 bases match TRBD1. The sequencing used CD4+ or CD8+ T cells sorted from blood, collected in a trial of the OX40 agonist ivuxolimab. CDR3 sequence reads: CALALGQANEKLFF. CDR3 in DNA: TGTGCCTTGGCCCTGGGACAGGCTAATGAAAAACTGTTTTTT.